These T cell receptor beta chains were read from a single sample in a study of blood T cell repertoires in COVID-19. Libraries were prepared by immunoSEQ multiplex PCR; TCRdb keeps only in-frame clonotypes and omits some of them. Of about 190,000 clones listed, 70% to 80% are singletons. The source material was PBMCs or T cells enriched from blood (not recorded which). The receptors were sampled from a woman between 45 and 65 years old who had recovered from COVID-19. CDR3s include the opening cysteine and the closing phenylalanine or tryptophan. The D gene is left open where the match is weak. Some rows have no size entry. The others give once, few or many, or a class for an expanded clone.

v_call: TRBV13
clone_size: NA
d_call: TRBD2
j_call: TRBJ2-4
cdr3_nt: TGTGCCAGCAGCTTAGGCTTAAGACTAGCGGGAGCCAAAAACATTCAGTACTTC
cdr3_aa: CASSLGLRLAGAKNIQYF

v_call: TRBV5-8
clone_size: NA
d_call: TRBD1
j_call: TRBJ1-5
cdr3_nt: TGTGCCACCAATACAGGGGGCGATCAGCCCCAGCATTTT
cdr3_aa: CATNTGGDQPQHF

v_call: TRBV5-1
clone_size: NA
d_call: TRBD1
j_call: TRBJ2-3
cdr3_nt: TGCGCCAGCAGCCCGGGACAGGGGGCTGCAGATACGCAGTATTTT
cdr3_aa: CASSPGQGAADTQYF

v_call: TRBV7-9
clone_size: NA
d_call: TRBD2
j_call: TRBJ2-1
cdr3_nt: TGTGCCAGCAGCTTGAGTTCGGCTAGCGGCAACAATGAGCAGTTCTTC
cdr3_aa: CASSLSSASGNNEQFF

v_call: TRBV28
clone_size: NA
d_call: TRBD1
j_call: TRBJ1-1
cdr3_nt: TGTGCCAGCAGCCAACAGGGGACTGAAGCTTTCTTT
cdr3_aa: CASSQQGTEAFF

v_call: TRBV12-3/TRBV12-4
clone_size: NA
d_call: NA
j_call: TRBJ1-5
cdr3_nt: TGTGCCAGCAGTAGGGGTTTAAATCAGCCCCAGCATTTT
cdr3_aa: CASSRGLNQPQHF

v_call: TRBV27
clone_size: NA
d_call: NA
j_call: TRBJ1-6
cdr3_nt: TGTGCCAGCAGTTTCCAGGGCTCCTATAATTCACCCCTCCACTTT
cdr3_aa: CASSFQGSYNSPLHF

v_call: TRBV15
clone_size: NA
d_call: NA
j_call: TRBJ1-2
cdr3_nt: TGTGCCACTAGCCGCCGGTCTGCTAACTATGGCTACACCTTC
cdr3_aa: CATSRRSANYGYTF

v_call: TRBV9
clone_size: many
d_call: TRBD2
j_call: TRBJ2-2
cdr3_nt: TGTGCCAGCAGCTTACCCGTCGGGAGGGATTGGCCCGGGGAGCTGTTTTTT
cdr3_aa: CASSLPVGRDWPGELFF

v_call: TRBV28
clone_size: NA
d_call: TRBD1
j_call: TRBJ1-5
cdr3_nt: TGTGCCAGCAGTTTGGGTTTCAACAGGGGGCATTTT
cdr3_aa: CASSLGFNRGHF